Shown below are 25 T cell receptor beta chains from a single sample sequenced in a study of blood T cells in healthy people across ages. Alongside a J-beta primer mix, a sample-barcoded 5' primer served in a second PCR lasting about 7 to 12 cycles. Each CDR3 protein is one row after TCRdb ran MiXCR on the 5' RACE reads. In the table there are about 280,000 distinct CDR3 sequences, 25% to 30% of which are singletons. Specimen: blood. These receptors were obtained from a woman in her seventies in good health.

This clonotype was observed a few times. The genes are TRBV24-1 and TRBJ2-5; no definite D call. Near its end, the DNA agrees better with TRBJ2-1, so the J call may be wrong. The CDR3 spans 15 residues. Germline V gene sequence: CDR1 KGHDR, CDR2 SFDVKD. In DNA form, the CDR3 reads TGTGCCACCAGTGATCGGGCCAGACCTTACGATGAGCAGTTCTTC. Amino acids: CATSDRARPYDEQFF.

V usage is TRBV12-3 or TRBV12-4 and J usage is TRBJ2-1; 10 positions match TRBD2. The CDR3 consists of 15 residues. Germline trimming cut 7 bases from V and 5 bases from J; bases unmatched to any gene: 8. CDR3 sequence reads: CASIDLAGDNNEQFF. The CDR3 DNA reads as TGTGCCAGCATCGATCTAGCGGGGGATAACAATGAGCAGTTCTTC.

This clonotype appeared a few times. V and J are TRBV25-1 and TRBJ2-5; 7 nucleotides line up with TRBD1. Germline V gene data show CDR1 as MGHDK and CDR2 as SYGVNS. V shed 5 bases and J 5 bases; nucleotides not matched to a gene: 11. The CDR3 consists of 15 residues. CDR3 sequence (DNA): TGTGCCAGCAGTACTCATCGACAGGGAATGGAGACCCAGTACTTC. Translating gives CASSTHRQGMETQYF.

The CDR3 loop is CSVGRGDTRGTQYF. The CDR3 DNA sequence: TGCAGCGTCGGCCGGGGAGACACTCGGGGAACCCAGTACTTC. The chain links TRBV29-1 to TRBJ2-5, with D perhaps TRBD2 (5 bases). Trimming left V 6 bases short and J 8 bases short, with 22 bases between. This CDR3 region has 14 residues. The germline CDR1 and CDR2 sequences are SQVTM and ANQGSEA. The full variable domain, with the rest looked up from reference TRBV29-1 and TRBJ2-5, is SAVISQKPSRDICQRGTSLTIQCQVDSQVTMMFWYRQQPGQSLTLIATANQGSEATYESGFVIDKFPISRPNLTFSTLTVSNMSPEDSSIYLCSVGRGDTRGTQYFGPGTRLLVL.

V usage is TRBV5-1 and J usage is TRBJ1-2; 7 bases align to TRBD1. The CDR3 sequence is 15 residues long. V gave up 3 bases and J gave up 12 bases; unmatched junction bases: 17. Germline CDR1 reads SGHRS; CDR2 reads YFSETQ. The CDR3 reads CASSWGDGQAQGHTF. For the CDR3, the DNA is TGCGCCAGCAGCTGGGGCGACGGACAGGCCCAGGGCCACACCTTC.

This chain links TRBV6-6 with TRBJ2-1, with 8 bases matching TRBD1. The J call may not be correct, given that the DNA end is closer to TRBJ2-7. From germline, CDR1 is MNHNY and CDR2 SVGAGI (reference sequence). The CDR3 has 13 amino acids. The CDR3 DNA reads TGTGCCAGCAGTCCCGGACAGGGCTCCGAGCAGTACTTC. It specifies CASSPGQGSEQYF.

This clonotype was seen more than once but under ten times. V and J are TRBV3-1 and TRBJ2-7; 9 nucleotides agree with TRBD2. TRBJ2-1 matches the DNA end more closely, so the J call is doubtful. Germline CDR1 and CDR2: LGHDT and YNNKEL (reference sequence). The CDR3 has 15 amino acids. The CDR3: CASSPTGGRAYEQFF. Written as DNA, the CDR3 is TGTGCCAGCAGCCCCACGGGCGGGAGGGCCTATGAGCAGTTCTTC.

This clonotype was seen a single time. V usage is TRBV4-3 and J usage is TRBJ2-7; 7 nucleotides agree with TRBD2. Germline loops: CDR1 LGHNA, CDR2 YSLEER. This CDR3 has 16 residues. With 4 bases clipped from V and 0 bases from J, the junction kept 9 bases outside the gene matches. The CDR3 protein is CASSPSIERGSYEQYF. For the CDR3, the DNA is TGCGCCAGCAGCCCCTCAATCGAGCGGGGCTCCTACGAGCAGTACTTC.

The J gene is TRBJ2-2, the V gene TRBV2; 8 nucleotides align to TRBD2. From germline, CDR1 is SNHLY and CDR2 FYNNEI. The V gene end was trimmed by 7 bases and the J gene end by 6 bases; junction bases not matched to a gene: 4. This CDR3 is built from 13 residues. The CDR3 DNA follows: TGTGCCAGCAAAGCGGGAGTTGCCGGGGAGCTGTTTTTT. Protein sequence: CASKAGVAGELFF.

The rearrangement uses TRBV7-2 and TRBJ2-5, with D tentatively TRBD2 (5 bases). Matching the DNA end better, TRBJ2-7 makes the J call doubtful. This CDR3 is built from 15 residues. The V gene's germline CDR1 is SGHTA and CDR2 FQGNSA. The CDR3 sequence is CASSLGTGLAYEQYF. The CDR3 DNA reads TGTGCCAGCAGCTTAGGGACTGGGCTAGCCTACGAGCAGTACTTC.

The CDR3 spells CSARDLEKGAYEQYF. The CDR3 DNA sequence: TGCAGTGCTAGAGACCTTGAGAAGGGGGCCTACGAGCAGTACTTC. This chain links TRBV20-1 with TRBJ2-7, with D maybe TRBD1 (6 bases). CDR3 length: 15 residues. V was clipped by 0 bases and J by 2 bases, with 14 bases between them. The germline V gene encodes CDR1 DFQATT and CDR2 SNEGSKA (reference sequence).

This clonotype came up many times. The chain employs TRBV5-1 and TRBJ2-7; D remains ambiguous. Germline V CDR1 and CDR2: SGHRS, YFSETQ. CDR3 length: 14 residues. V was trimmed by 5 bases and J by 0 bases, leaving 12 bases between them. CDR3 amino acids: CASSGPASSYEQYF. The CDR3, as DNA: TGCGCCAGCAGTGGGCCTGCGAGCTCCTACGAGCAGTACTTC.

V is TRBV7-6 and J is TRBJ2-1, with 7 bases identical to TRBD2. The end of the DNA aligns better with TRBJ2-5, so the J call may be wrong. Germline-derived CDR1 and CDR2 are SGHVS and FNYEAQ. The CDR3 totals 16 residues. The CDR3 nucleotides are TGTGCCAGCAGCCGACAACCGACTAGCAGTCAAGAGACCCAGTACTTC. It yields the protein CASSRQPTSSQETQYF.

Many counts were recorded for this clonotype. This chain links TRBV28 with TRBJ2-2; D uncertain. Between the trimmed V and J ends, which lost 6 bases and 7 bases, there was a span of 12 bases. There are 13 residues in the CDR3. Germline V gene data show CDR1 as MDHEN and CDR2 as SYDVKM. Written as DNA, the CDR3 is TGTGCCAGCAGATTTACAAGTTACGGGGAGCTGTTTTTT. Residues: CASRFTSYGELFF.

The J gene is TRBJ1-5, the V gene TRBV10-3, with D maybe TRBD1 (5 bases). With 0 bases removed from V and 4 bases from J, the gap between germline ends came to 7 bases. CDR3 length equals 14 residues. Germline lookup yields CDR1 ENHRY and CDR2 SYGVKD. The CDR3 nucleotides are TGTGCCATCAGTGAGTCGGACACTAATCAGCCCCAGCATTTT. Translation: CAISESDTNQPQHF.

The CDR3 is CATSEDSITDTQYF. In DNA form, the CDR3 reads TGTGCCACCAGCGAGGACAGTATCACAGATACGCAGTATTTT. The chain combines TRBV24-1 with TRBJ2-3; D perhaps matches TRBD1 (6 bases). CDR3 length: 14 amino acids. The germline V and J ends were trimmed by 7 bases and 2 bases, with 12 bases remaining between them. The germline CDR1 and CDR2 sequences are KGHDR and SFDVKD.

The CDR3 coding sequence is TGTGCCAGCAGCCCACCGGACAGGGGCGGCTATGGCTACACCTTC. Its translation: CASSPPDRGGYGYTF. This chain connects TRBV7-9 to TRBJ1-2; 9 nucleotides match TRBD1. The CDR3 length is 15 residues. CDR1 is SEHNR, CDR2 FQNEAQ, per germline (reference sequence). V was pared by 5 bases and J by 4 bases, with 8 bases of the junction left unmatched.

The chain joins TRBV5-1 to TRBJ2-3, with 15 bases identical to TRBD2. J gave up 5 bases and V 5 bases, and 9 bases lay outside the gene matches. Germline-derived CDR1 and CDR2 are SGHRS and YFSETQ. CDR3 size: 17 residues. CDR3 loop: CASSRGLAGGPGDTQYF. CDR3 in DNA: TGCGCCAGCAGTCGCGGACTAGCGGGAGGGCCAGGAGATACGCAGTATTTT.

This clonotype was seen only a few times. This chain connects TRBV29-1 to TRBJ2-5; D not resolved. This CDR3 region has 13 residues. Trimming cost V 8 bases and J 2 bases, with 15 bases left between them. In germline, CDR1 is SQVTM, CDR2 ANQGSEA. CDR3 residues: CSIARAVQETQYF. CDR3 coding DNA: TGCAGCATTGCAAGGGCAGTACAAGAGACCCAGTACTTC.

This clonotype was picked up a small number of times. The chain carries TRBV7-9 and TRBJ1-2, with 7 bases lining up with TRBD1. Germline-derived CDR1 and CDR2 are SEHNR and FQNEAQ (reference sequence). There are 16 residues in the CDR3. The V and J ends lost 4 bases and 2 bases, in that order; junction bases with no gene match: 10. Written as DNA, the CDR3 is TGTGCCAGCAGCTCCAGACAGGGTATACCAAACTATGGCTACACCTTC. It specifies CASSSRQGIPNYGYTF. Variable domain in full (rest from reference TRBV7-9 and TRBJ1-2): DTGVSQNPRHKITKRGQNVTFRCDPISEHNRLYWYRQTLGQGPEFLTYFQNEAQLEKSRLLSDRFSAERPKGSFSTLEIQRTEQGDSAMYLCASSSRQGIPNYGYTFGSGTRLTVV.

The chain recombines TRBV15 with TRBJ1-2; D unclear. The CDR3 has 13 residues. V lost 0 bases to trimming and J lost 8 bases, with 10 bases between them. Germline-derived CDR1 and CDR2 are LNHNV and YYDKDF (reference sequence). The CDR3 region has the DNA TGTGCCACCAGCAGAGATCTCACCGGAGGCTACACCTTC. Encoded protein: CATSRDLTGGYTF.

The V gene is TRBV2, the J gene TRBJ2-3; D not resolved. Germline values: CDR1 SNHLY, CDR2 FYNNEI. The CDR3 has 13 residues. V was trimmed by 3 bases and J by 5 bases, leaving 9 bases between them. The CDR3 protein is CASSENSGDTQYF. The CDR3 DNA follows: TGTGCCAGCAGTGAGAACAGTGGAGATACGCAGTATTTT.

For this clonotype: An end of the junction differs from the germline gene, which may be a read error. The V and J genes are TRBV28 and TRBJ2-5; no clear D gene. Germline CDR1 is MDHEN and CDR2 is SYDVKM. The CDR3 is 14 amino acids. Here the CDR3 reads CASSRPSGKETRYF. As DNA, the CDR3 is TGTGCCAGCAGTAGGCCGTCTGGTAAAGAGACCCGGTACTTC. Full variable domain (missing parts from reference TRBV28 and TRBJ2-5): DVKVTQSSRYLVKRTGEKVFLECVQDMDHENMFWYRQDPGLGLRLIYFSYDVKMKEKGDIPEGYSVSREKKERFSLILESASTNQTSMYLCASSRPSGKETRYFGPGTRLLVL.

The chain couples TRBV20-1 to TRBJ2-3, with 9 bases lining up with TRBD1. In germline, CDR1 is DFQATT, CDR2 SNEGSKA (reference sequence). V was clipped by 5 bases and J by 3 bases; unmatched bases: 9. This CDR3 has 15 amino acids. For the CDR3, the DNA is TGCAGTGCTTCCCTACAGGGGGCGTTGACAGATACGCAGTATTTT. Its protein is CSASLQGALTDTQYF.

This clonotype was counted a few times. The chain has TRBV12-3 or TRBV12-4 and TRBJ1-3; D gene unclear. The length of the CDR3 is 17 residues. Trimming stripped 4 bases from V and 3 bases from J, with 19 bases between. This CDR3 is CASSSMGYSLGGNTIYF. CDR3 sequence (DNA): TGTGCCAGCAGTTCGATGGGGTATTCTCTAGGTGGAAACACCATATATTTT.